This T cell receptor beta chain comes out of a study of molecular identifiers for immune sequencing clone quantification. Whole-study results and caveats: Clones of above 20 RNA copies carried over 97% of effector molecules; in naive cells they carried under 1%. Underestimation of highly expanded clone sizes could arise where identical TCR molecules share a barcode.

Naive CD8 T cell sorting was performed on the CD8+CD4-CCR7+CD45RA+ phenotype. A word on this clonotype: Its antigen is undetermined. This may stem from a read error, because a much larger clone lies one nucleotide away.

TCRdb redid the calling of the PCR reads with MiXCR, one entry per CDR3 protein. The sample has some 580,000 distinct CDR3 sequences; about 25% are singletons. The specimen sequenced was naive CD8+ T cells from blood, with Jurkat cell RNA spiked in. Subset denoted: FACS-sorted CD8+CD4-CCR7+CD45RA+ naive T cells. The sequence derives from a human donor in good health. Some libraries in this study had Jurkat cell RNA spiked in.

The CDR3 loop is CASSGVNQPQQF. The DNA for the CDR3 is TGTGCCAGCAGTGGGGTTAATCAGCCCCAGCAATTT. The chain recombines TRBV25-1 with TRBJ1-5; no definite D call. The CDR3 runs 12 residues. Germline loops: CDR1 MGHDK, CDR2 SYGVNS.